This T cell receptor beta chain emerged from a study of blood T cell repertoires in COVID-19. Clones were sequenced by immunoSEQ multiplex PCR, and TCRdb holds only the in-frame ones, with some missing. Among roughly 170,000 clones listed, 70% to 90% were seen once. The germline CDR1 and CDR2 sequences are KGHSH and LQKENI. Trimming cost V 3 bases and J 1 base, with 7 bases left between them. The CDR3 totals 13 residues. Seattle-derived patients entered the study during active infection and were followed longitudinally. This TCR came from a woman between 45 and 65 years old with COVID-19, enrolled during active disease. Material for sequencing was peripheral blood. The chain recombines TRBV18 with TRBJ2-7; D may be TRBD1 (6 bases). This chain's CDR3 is CASSPQGSYEQYF. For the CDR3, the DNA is TGTGCCAGCTCACCCCAGGGGTCCTACGAGCAGTACTTC.